Each of the 26 T cell receptor beta chains below was sequenced from the same sample in a study of blood T cell repertoires in COVID-19. Sequenced by immunoSEQ multiplex PCR; TCRdb stores in-frame clones only, minus some. The table records 95,000 to 120,000 clones, roughly 85% of them present only once. The sequenced sample was peripheral blood. The receptor set was obtained from a man in his forties with acute or convalescent COVID-19.

The rearrangement links TRBV5-6 to TRBJ1-1; TRBD1 matches at 8 bases. The CDR3 totals 18 residues. Germline lookup yields CDR1 SGHDT and CDR2 YYEEEE. V shed 5 bases, J shed 0 bases, and the junction held 15 bases outside the gene matches. CDR3 loop: CASRRGTGLAGMNTEAFF. CDR3 bases: TGTGCCAGCAGACGGGGGACAGGCTTGGCCGGGATGAACACTGAAGCTTTCTTT.

This chain joins TRBV7-2 and TRBJ2-7; D is possibly TRBD1 (6 bases). V was pared by 5 bases and J by 2 bases, with 10 bases between. This CDR3 has 13 amino acids. The germline gives CDR1 SGHTA, CDR2 FQGNSA. DNA for the CDR3: TGTGCCAGCAGCATCGGACAGCCCTACGAGCAGTACTTC. Amino acids: CASSIGQPYEQYF. The variable domain in full, with the rest retrieved from reference TRBV7-2 and TRBJ2-7, is GAGVSQSPSNKVTEKGKDVELRCDPISGHTALYWYRQSLGQGLEFLIYFQGNSAPDKSGLPSDRFSAERTGGSVSTLTIQRTQQEDSAVYLCASSIGQPYEQYFGPGTRLTVT.

The chain links TRBV25-1 to TRBJ2-2, with TRBD1 matching 8 bases. The germline CDR1 and CDR2 sequences are MGHDK and SYGVNS. V shed 4 bases, J shed 10 bases, and the junction held 5 bases outside the gene matches. There are 13 residues in the CDR3. The CDR3 loop reads CASSGPGGTELFF. Written as DNA, the CDR3 is TGTGCCAGCAGTGGACCAGGGGGCACGGAGCTGTTTTTT.

The rearrangement links TRBV6-5 to TRBJ2-7; D remains unclear. Deletions cut 7 bases from V and 0 bases from J, with 16 bases between. The germline gives CDR1 MNHEY, CDR2 SVGAGI. This CDR3 comprises 15 residues. The CDR3 spells CASTLDVGSSYEQYF. The CDR3 DNA reads TGTGCCAGCACCCTAGATGTAGGTAGCTCCTACGAGCAGTACTTC.

V is TRBV7-9 and J is TRBJ2-7, with 10 bases matching TRBD1. The CDR3 loop spans 16 amino acids. The germline V gene has CDR1 SEHNR and CDR2 FQNEAQ (reference sequence). Unmatched junction bases numbered 7, after V lost 2 bases and J lost 3 bases. DNA for the CDR3: TGTGCCAGCAGCTTAAGAACCGGGACAGGGGTCTACGAGCAGTACTTC. It specifies CASSLRTGTGVYEQYF.

The chain couples TRBV6-1 to TRBJ2-7; 11 bases map to TRBD1. This CDR3 has 16 residues. The V and J ends lost 0 bases and 4 bases, in that order; junction bases with no gene match: 5. Per germline, CDR1 MNHNS and CDR2 SASEGT. CDR3 in DNA: TGTGCCAGCAGTGAAGCCCTGGGACAGGGGGTTTACGAGCAGTACTTC. Translated: CASSEALGQGVYEQYF.

To note about this clone: The same CDR3 also results from other DNA sequences found in this sample. The genes are TRBV15 and TRBJ2-5; TRBD2 is a possible D gene (6 bases). Germline V gives CDR1 LNHNV, CDR2 YYDKDF (reference sequence). V shed 0 bases and J shed 2 bases, with 7 bases lying between them. The length of the CDR3 is 14 residues. CDR3 protein: CATSRDRGQETQYF. CDR3 bases: TGTGCCACCAGCAGAGACCGGGGGCAAGAGACCCAGTACTTC.

The chain has TRBV6-5 and TRBJ1-4; TRBD1 is a possible D gene (6 bases). Germline CDR1 reads MNHEY; CDR2 reads SVGAGI. With 2 bases removed from V and 8 bases from J, the gap between germline ends came to 12 bases. This CDR3 is 14 amino acids long. Written as DNA, the CDR3 is TGTGCCAGCAGTTACAGCAGGGGTGGCGAAAAACTGTTTTTT. Protein sequence: CASSYSRGGEKLFF.

The V call is TRBV19, the J call TRBJ2-1; possible D gene TRBD1, 6 bases. The CDR3 is 16 residues long. Germline V CDR1 and CDR2: LNHDA, SQIVND (reference sequence). Between the trimmed V and J ends, which lost 5 bases and 7 bases, there was a span of 21 bases. CDR3 coding DNA: TGTGCCAGTAGTGGGGGTCTGGGGGCGCCGGTAAATGAGCAGTTCTTC. It encodes CASSGGLGAPVNEQFF.

The chain recombines TRBV7-2 with TRBJ2-1; D might be TRBD1 (6 bases). Germline V gene lookup returns CDR1 SGHTA and CDR2 FQGNSA. This CDR3 spans 16 amino acids. Trimming pared 5 bases from V and 7 bases from J, leaving 21 bases between. CDR3 nucleotides: TGTGCCAGCAGCCCATGGGCTAAAGGGGGTGGGAATGAGCAGTTCTTC. It specifies CASSPWAKGGGNEQFF.

The V call is TRBV4-1, the J call TRBJ2-7; 7 nucleotides line up with TRBD1. Germline CDR1 MGHRA, CDR2 YSYEKL. Trimming removed 0 bases from V and 3 bases from J; junction bases left unmatched: 8. This CDR3 contains 16 residues. The CDR3 protein is CASSQDQKGQRYEQYF. As DNA, the CDR3 is TGCGCCAGCAGCCAAGACCAGAAGGGACAGCGCTACGAGCAGTACTTC.

This clone was detected once. The rearrangement joins TRBV27 to TRBJ2-7, with 9 nucleotides matching TRBD1. The V gene end was trimmed by 5 bases and the J gene end by 1 base; junction bases not matched to a gene: 6. The germline CDR1 and CDR2 sequences are MNHEY and SMNVEV (reference sequence). This CDR3 has 15 amino acids. This chain's CDR3 is CASSPGTGRSYEQYF. The CDR3, as DNA: TGTGCCAGCAGTCCCGGGACAGGGAGGTCCTACGAGCAGTACTTC.

The chain joins TRBV10-3 to TRBJ1-1; D possibly corresponds to TRBD1 (5 bases). The germline V and J ends were trimmed by 3 bases and 0 bases, with 8 bases remaining between them. Germline CDR1 and CDR2: ENHRY and SYGVKD. The CDR3 is 14 residues long. CDR3 coding DNA: TGTGCCATCAGTGATCGGGGGATGAACACTGAAGCTTTCTTT. Translated, it gives CAISDRGMNTEAFF.

This chain connects TRBV5-6 to TRBJ1-2; 7 bases line up with TRBD1. Germline CDR1 and CDR2: SGHDT and YYEEEE. The CDR3 extends over 13 amino acids. The V segment lost 0 bases and the J segment 6 bases; nucleotides outside the gene matches: 2. The CDR3 reads CASSLVQGNGYTF. The CDR3 nucleotides read TGTGCCAGCAGCTTGGTACAGGGGAATGGCTACACCTTC.

V gene TRBV2 combines with J gene TRBJ2-3, with D tentatively TRBD2 (6 bases). Germline V gives CDR1 SNHLY, CDR2 FYNNEI. Deletions cut 3 bases from V and 5 bases from J, with 9 bases between. The CDR3 spans 13 residues. CDR3 protein: CASSEEEGDTQYF. In nucleotides, the CDR3 is TGTGCCAGCAGTGAGGAGGAGGGAGATACGCAGTATTTT. Full variable domain (outside the CDR3, taken from reference TRBV2 and TRBJ2-3): EPEVTQTPSHQVTQMGQEVILRCVPISNHLYFYWYRQILGQKVEFLVSFYNNEISEKSEIFDDQFSVERPDGSNFTLKIRSTKLEDSAMYFCASSEEEGDTQYFGPGTRLTVL.

The rearrangement links TRBV7-8 to TRBJ1-2, with unresolved D. The CDR3 covers 13 residues. The germline V gene has CDR1 SGHVS and CDR2 FQNEAQ. V gave up 2 bases and J gave up 6 bases, with 10 bases separating them. The CDR3 nucleotides are TGTGCCAGCAGCTTACTTGGCGGGGATGGCTACACCTTC. Amino acid sequence: CASSLLGGDGYTF.

This clone was observed a handful of times. This sequence joins TRBV19 and TRBJ1-1, with a tentative D call TRBD1 (5 bases). The germline V and J ends were trimmed by 7 bases and 5 bases, with 17 bases remaining between them. The CDR3 has 14 amino acids. Germline-derived CDR1 and CDR2 are LNHDA and SQIVND (reference sequence). The DNA of the CDR3 is TGTGCCAGTAACCCGTATGAGGGGACTACTGAAGCTTTCTTT. Amino acid sequence: CASNPYEGTTEAFF.

The chain combines TRBV6-6 with TRBJ2-1; 16 bases are shared with TRBD2. The CDR3 is 16 amino acids. Unmatched junction bases numbered 3, after V lost 7 bases and J lost 3 bases. Germline CDR1 is MNHNY and CDR2 is SVGAGI (reference sequence). The chain's CDR3 is CASKGLAGGGYNEQFF. CDR3 nucleotide sequence: TGTGCCAGCAAGGGACTAGCGGGGGGGGGCTACAATGAGCAGTTCTTC.

J is TRBJ1-2 and V is TRBV24-1; 7 bases are shared with TRBD1. Germline CDR1 KGHDR, CDR2 SFDVKD. V shed 4 bases, J shed 5 bases, and the junction held 3 bases outside the gene matches. This CDR3 has 13 amino acids. This CDR3 reads CATSEGGGYGYTF. In DNA, the CDR3 is TGTGCCACCAGTGAAGGGGGCGGGTATGGCTACACCTTC.

CDR3 in amino acids: CASSRTPYSTDTQYF. In nucleotides, the CDR3 is TGTGCCAGCAGCCGGACACCTTATAGCACAGATACGCAGTATTTT. The V call is TRBV5-5, the J call TRBJ2-3, with D possibly being TRBD1 (5 bases). V lost 4 bases, J lost 0 bases, and 12 bases lay in between. This CDR3 has 15 amino acids. Germline loops: CDR1 SGHKS, CDR2 YYEKEE (reference sequence). Based on the CDR3 plus reference TRBV5-5 and TRBJ2-3, the full variable domain is DAGVTQSPTHLIKTRGQQVTLRCSPISGHKSVSWYQQVLGQGPQFIFQYYEKEERGRGNFPDRFSARQFPNYSSELNVNALLLGDSALYLCASSRTPYSTDTQYFGPGTRLTVL.

This clone was counted a single time. The chain couples TRBV7-9 to TRBJ1-6; possibly TRBD1 for D (6 bases). Germline V lookup: CDR1 SEHNR, CDR2 FQNEAQ (reference sequence). This CDR3 spans 14 amino acids. V lost 4 bases and J lost 10, with 14 bases in between. For the CDR3, the DNA is TGTGCCAGCAGCTCCTCGGACAGAATCTCACCCCTCCACTTT. It specifies CASSSSDRISPLHF.

V usage is TRBV4-1 and J usage is TRBJ1-4, with D possibly TRBD1 on 5 matching bases. Trimming took 0 bases from V and 5 from J, leaving 10 bases between them. This CDR3 spans 15 amino acids. The germline V gene encodes CDR1 MGHRA and CDR2 YSYEKL. CDR3 sequence: CASSQDQGANEKLFF. For the CDR3, the DNA is TGCGCCAGCAGCCAAGATCAAGGGGCCAATGAAAAACTGTTTTTT.

This rearrangement joins TRBV10-3 to TRBJ2-7; 10 bases fit TRBD1. Germline V gene sequence: CDR1 ENHRY, CDR2 SYGVKD. The CDR3 is 14 residues long. V dropped 6 bases and J dropped 1; count of bases not matched to a gene: 3. CDR3 protein: CAIRRDRGSYEQYF. The CDR3 DNA follows: TGTGCCATCAGGAGGGACAGGGGATCCTACGAGCAGTACTTC.

The chain is built from TRBV6-5 and TRBJ1-1, with D unresolved. Per the germline V gene, CDR1 is MNHEY and CDR2 is SVGAGI. The CDR3 loop spans 13 amino acids. The V gene lost 7 bases and the J gene lost 5 bases, with 14 bases spanning the gap. The CDR3 DNA reads as TGTGCCAGCATCAAGGGTGGGGAGACTGAAGCTTTCTTT. This translates into CASIKGGETEAFF.

The rearrangement joins TRBV5-1 to TRBJ2-2; 9 bases align to TRBD1. The germline V gene encodes CDR1 SGHRS and CDR2 YFSETQ. This CDR3 comprises 14 residues. V shed 3 bases and J 6 bases; nucleotides not matched to a gene: 3. The chain's CDR3 is CASSWGQGSGELFF. DNA of the CDR3: TGCGCCAGCAGCTGGGGACAGGGATCCGGGGAGCTGTTTTTT.

The rearrangement uses TRBV3-1 (or the pseudogene TRBV3-2) and TRBJ2-7, with TRBD1 matching over 7 bases. The germline V gene has CDR1 LGHDT and CDR2 YNNKEL (reference sequence). The length of the CDR3 is 13 residues. V lost 4 bases, J lost 5 bases, and 5 bases stayed unmatched. CDR3 DNA: TGTGCCAGCAGCCCAAGCACAGGGGACGAGCAGTACTTC. Translation gives CASSPSTGDEQYF.